The T cell receptor (beta chain) described here comes from a study of T cells in Graves' hyperthyroidism and ophthalmopathy (dated by TCRdb to between 2018 and 2021). For the wider study: Peripheral blood samples were taken at the time of initial diagnosis, prior to any treatment. The study also compared thyroid tissue and blood T-cell repertoires from five or six Graves' hyperthyroidism patients. After blood sampling, hyperthyroidism patients were treated with methimazole at a starting dose of 30 mg daily, and ophthalmopathy patients were treated with high-dose intravenous methylprednisolone. To identify distinguishing TCR V-J signatures, a discovery cohort of around 98 patients was used, comprising roughly 45 with Graves' ophthalmopathy and around 57 with stable Graves' hyperthyroidism. The 75 to 100 discovery patients were randomly divided into training and test sets at a 7:3 ratio. The paper describes TCR Vbeta CDR3 sequencing of roughly 130 peripheral blood samples, made up of 43 ophthalmopathy patients, 70 to 75 hyperthyroidism patients and 17 progressor patients. Whether ophthalmopathy could be predicted prospectively was tested in an independent validation cohort made up of roughly 20 hyperthyroidism patients plus 17 patients who later progressed to ophthalmopathy.

This clonotype was recorded many times. No cognate antigen has been identified for it. The sample holds no much larger clone one base away, and base qualities are not on file. Hyperthyroidism patients were newly diagnosed, with disease duration under 2 months, and aged 18 to 65 years. Patients with uncontrolled infections, other autoimmune diseases, pregnancy or lactation were excluded. Diagnoses were based on clinical symptoms, serum thyroxine and TRAb, thyroid ultrasound and orbital computed tomography. For progressor patients, blood was drawn at the first diagnosis of hyperthyroidism, before any ophthalmopathy symptoms had appeared. PBMCs were isolated from 10 ml of fresh peripheral blood by Ficoll-Paque density gradient centrifugation. Progressor patients were first diagnosed with Graves' hyperthyroidism and then developed ophthalmopathy during follow-up. Total RNA was extracted using Trizol reagent, and RNA quality was assessed on an Agilent 2100 Bioanalyzer.

Counted from cysteine to phenylalanine, this CDR3 has 15 amino acids. Only the CDR3 portion is preserved as DNA: 45 bases, with reading frame beginning at the first base. The germline V gene encodes CDR1 MDHEN and CDR2 SYDVKM. V loses 1 base at its end and J loses 8 bases; junction bases beyond the gene matches: 10. The paper's findings and limits, for the study overall: Sample size was not statistically predetermined, and blinding of investigators to group allocation was not performed. Blood samples also contained most of the expanded thyroid clonotypes (frequency above 0.001), which suggests that blood repertoires may reflect thyroid immune responses. A model built on a 13 V-J signature distinguished ophthalmopathy from stable hyperthyroidism, reaching about 88% sensitivity and about 81% specificity in cross-validation and 80%/75% in testing. During validation, the model predicted progression to ophthalmopathy a median of approximately 6 months ahead of onset, with almost 71% sensitivity and roughly 72% specificity.

The TCR beta CDR3 regions were amplified from RNA transcripts. The first round of RT-PCR for the TCR CDR3 was performed with the HTBI primer set and the Qiagen OneStep RT-PCR kit. A second multiplex PCR round built the libraries, followed by size selection and purification. The libraries were sequenced on an Illumina HiSeq2000 using paired-end 100 bp reads. In the original analysis: Raw data were processed with SOAPnuke, discarding reads with adapters, uncalled bases, mean Phred below 15, or no exact constant-primer or identifier match. COPE v1.2.5 was used to merge the high-quality paired reads, and each unique nucleotide sequence was defined as a clonotype. Clonotypes were aligned to IMGT TRBV, TRBD and TRBJ reference segments using MiTCR v1.1. The analysis included only V-J combinations with a frequency above 0.0001, which together covered around 99% of the repertoires. A TCS score was defined as the ratio of F50 (clonal expansion) to E x V (chaos), with BLOSUM62-based TCRdist applied between CDR3 peptides within each V-J. Welch's t-statistics and random forest reduced around 550 V-J features to roughly 13, which were used in a naive Bayes classifier (R e1071). Using fastp at Q25 and MiXCR, TCRdb reprocessed the public reads and kept productive beta chains. Merged by CDR3 protein, the rows form single entries marked with the most common genes and DNA. TCRdb, rather than the study authors, made the V and J calls. Here the sample has over 120,000 distinct CDR3 sequences; around 20% occur a single time. The top ten clones comprise around 69% of the sample.

The sequence is built from TRBV28 and TRBJ1-2; 7 nucleotides in the junction match TRBD1. The TCR comes from a woman between 50 and 59 years old with Graves' hyperthyroidism that later progressed to Graves' ophthalmopathy. The specimen sequenced was blood. The base sequence is TGTGCCAGCAGTTTATTAGGTACAGGGGAGGTAGGCTACACCTTC. It codes for CASSLLGTGEVGYTF.